Listed below are T cell receptor beta chains from one sample, sequenced in a study of blood T cell repertoires in COVID-19. TCRdb's copy holds only in-frame clones and misses some; the assay was immunoSEQ multiplex PCR. This table holds 200,000 or so clones, about 83% found once. Sample: peripheral blood. The source of these receptors is a woman between 65 and 79 years old with active or convalescent COVID-19. CDR3s include the opening cysteine and the closing phenylalanine or tryptophan. A D gene is named only where the DNA matches it firmly. Clone size is shown for a subset of rows, as once, few, many or a class of expanded clone.

d_call	j_call	clone_size	v_call	cdr3_aa	cdr3_nt
TRBD2	TRBJ2-5	NA	TRBV2	CASGSPAGGVGETQYF	TGTGCCAGCGGGTCCCCAGCGGGAGGTGTCGGAGAGACCCAGTACTTC
NA	TRBJ1-1	NA	TRBV5-1	CASTEGPNTEAFF	TGCGCCAGCACTGAGGGTCCGAACACTGAAGCTTTCTTT
NA	TRBJ1-6	NA	TRBV5-5	CASSLIIGSRESPLHF	TGTGCCAGCAGCTTGATCATCGGGAGTAGGGAATCACCCCTCCACTTT
TRBD1	TRBJ2-3	NA	TRBV2	CASSSQGARSTDTQYF	TGTGCCAGCAGTTCACAGGGGGCGCGAAGCACAGATACGCAGTATTTT
NA	TRBJ2-5	NA	TRBV19	CASSIQGGLSTQYF	TGTGCCAGTAGTATTCAGGGGGGCCTTTCGACCCAGTACTTC
TRBD1	TRBJ2-1	NA	TRBV6-5	CASSQTGSNEQFF	TGTGCCAGCAGTCAGACAGGGAGCAATGAGCAGTTCTTC
NA	TRBJ1-5	few	TRBV18	CASSPKQGQPQHF	TGTGCCAGCTCACCGAAACAGGGACAGCCCCAGCATTTT
NA	TRBJ2-1	NA	TRBV5-1	CATPPGSVKVEDEQFF	TGCGCCACCCCTCCGGGTAGCGTCAAAGTCGAGGATGAGCAGTTCTTC
TRBD1	TRBJ2-7	NA	TRBV6-2/TRBV6-3	CASSPPGQGPTTGEQYF	TGTGCCAGCAGTCCACCGGGACAGGGTCCCACTACTGGGGAGCAGTACTTC
TRBD2	TRBJ2-1	NA	TRBV27	CASSPGGANEQFF	TGTGCCAGCAGTCCCGGGGGGGCCAATGAGCAGTTCTTC
TRBD1	TRBJ2-1	once	TRBV14	CASSQGQGRYNEQFF	TGTGCCAGCAGCCAGGGACAGGGACGATACAATGAGCAGTTCTTC
NA	TRBJ2-3	once	TRBV11-2	CASSLVVAADTQYF	TGTGCCAGCAGCTTAGTGGTAGCGGCAGATACGCAGTATTTT
TRBD2	TRBJ2-3	NA	TRBV9	CASSVKRGLATDTQYF	TGTGCCAGCAGCGTAAAGCGAGGACTAGCAACAGATACGCAGTATTTT
NA	TRBJ2-7	NA	TRBV5-4	CASSRVGAYEQYF	TGTGCCAGCAGCCGAGTAGGGGCCTACGAGCAGTACTTC
TRBD2	TRBJ2-3	NA	TRBV11-2	CASSLAVRGLAVSTDTQYF	TGTGCCAGCAGCTTAGCAGTGCGGGGACTAGCGGTTAGCACAGATACGCAGTATTTT
TRBD1	TRBJ1-5	NA	TRBV19	CASSTRTGGQPQHF	TGTGCCAGTAGCACCCGGACAGGGGGGCAGCCCCAGCATTTT